Described below is a single T cell receptor (beta chain) sequence and its context. What it binds is not known. The CDR3 totals 16 residues. The V and J ends lost 6 bases and 6 bases, in that order; junction bases with no gene match: 10. The record originates from a study of T cell repertoires in cytomegalovirus infection. TCRdb independently ran MiXCR on the reads; one entry per CDR3 protein. The table lists about 890,000 distinct CDR3 sequences, 31% of them singletons. Study-wide results and caveats: Dominant in the ex vivo response were TCR beta clonotypes restricted by HLA-C and specific for CMV.

The sequence derives from a human donor in good health (CMV status not recorded). Some clones in this sample may be carry-over from other donors' samples. The chain links TRBV12-3 or TRBV12-4 to TRBJ2-2, with 10 bases identical to TRBD2. The specimen was cultured CD8+ T cells from PBMCs, collected from culture after CMV antigen stimulation. The CDR3: CASRRTGLATAGELFF. The CDR3 DNA sequence: TGTGCCAGCAGGCGAACGGGACTAGCGACTGCCGGGGAGCTGTTTTTT.